The rows below give T cell receptor beta chains drawn from one sample of a study of blood T cell repertoires in COVID-19. The repertoire was sequenced with immunoSEQ multiplex PCR; TCRdb's copy has only in-frame clones and lacks some. Of over 200,000 clones listed, roughly 84% were seen once; the top ten hold roughly 6.2%. Sequenced material: PBMCs or T cells enriched from blood (not recorded which). Receptors originate from a woman aged 40-49 years who had recovered from COVID-19. Each CDR3 is given with its conserved first and last residue. A D gene is named only where the DNA matches it firmly. Not every row has a clone size; where given, it reads once, few, many or a size class.

D,V,length,J,size,DNA,CDR3
-,TRBV2,15,TRBJ2-2,many,TGTGCCAGCAGTGAAAGGCCAGGGAACACCGGGGAGCTGTTTTTT,CASSERPGNTGELFF
TRBD1,TRBV30,14,TRBJ1-1,-,TGTGCCTGGAGGCCCGGGACAGGGATTACTGAAGCTTTCTTT,CAWRPGTGITEAFF
-,TRBV28,11,TRBJ1-6,-,TGTGCCAGCGGACTAAATTCACCCCTCCACTTT,CASGLNSPLHF
TRBD1,TRBV28,14,TRBJ1-4,-,TGTGCCAGCTTGACAGGGGGCAGCGATGAAAAACTGTTTTTT,CASLTGGSDEKLFF
-,TRBV18,13,TRBJ1-5,-,TGTGCCAGCTCACCAGCGATCAATCAGCCCCAGCATTTT,CASSPAINQPQHF
-,TRBV13,14,TRBJ2-7,-,TGTGCCAGCAGCTTAGTAGGCGGTGCCTACGAGCAGTACTTC,CASSLVGGAYEQYF
TRBD2,TRBV11-3,15,TRBJ2-1,-,TGTGCCAGCAGCCGGACTAGCACGTTGGGTAATGAGCAGTTCTTC,CASSRTSTLGNEQFF
-,TRBV3-1/TRBV3-2,13,TRBJ2-3,-,TGTGCCAGCAGCCAAGGTCTCACTGGTACGCAGTATTTT,CASSQGLTGTQYF
-,TRBV6-5,14,TRBJ1-5,-,TGTGCCAGTCGGGGGTTATATAGCAATCAGCCCCAGCATTTT,CASRGLYSNQPQHF
-,TRBV11-2,14,TRBJ1-6,-,TGTGCCAGCAGCTTTATCAGGGATAATTCACCCCTCCACTTT,CASSFIRDNSPLHF
TRBD1,TRBV28,14,TRBJ1-1,-,TGTGCCAGCAGGAGGACAGGGAATCAGGCTGAAGCTTTCTTT,CASRRTGNQAEAFF
-,TRBV10-3,14,TRBJ2-5,-,TGTGCCGTAGCAAACTCCAACTCCCAAGAGACCCAGTACTTC,CAVANSNSQETQYF
-,TRBV29-1,10,TRBJ1-1,-,TGCAGCGTTTTTAGCACTGAAGCTTTCTTT,CSVFSTEAFF
TRBD1,TRBV28,15,TRBJ2-7,-,TGTGCCAGCAGTTTCCAAGGGGGCAGGTTATACGAGCAGTACTTC,CASSFQGGRLYEQYF
-,TRBV27,15,TRBJ2-1,-,TGTGCCAGCAGTAGTTCGGCTAGTCTTAGCGATGAGCAGTTCTTC,CASSSSASLSDEQFF
TRBD1,TRBV11-1,16,TRBJ2-4,-,TGTGCCAGCAGCTTAGCGCGGTCAGGGGGTAAAAACATTCAGTACTTC,CASSLARSGGKNIQYF
TRBD2,TRBV15,17,TRBJ2-3,-,TGTGCCACCAGCAGAGATCTGCTAGCGGGATGGGGAGATACGCAGTATTTT,CATSRDLLAGWGDTQYF
-,TRBV3-1/TRBV3-2,15,TRBJ2-3,-,TGTGCCAGCAGCCAAGGGGCCCGAGGCACAGATACGCAGTATTTT,CASSQGARGTDTQYF
-,TRBV21-1,15,TRBJ1-2,once,TGTGCCAGCAGCTTTCGGGACAGGGGAAGGTATGGCTACACCTTC,CASSFRDRGRYGYTF
-,TRBV5-4,17,TRBJ1-4,-,TGTGCCAGCAGCTCGCCTGTGGACGCCGGGAGGGGTGAAAAACTGTTTTTT,CASSSPVDAGRGEKLFF
-,TRBV24-1,13,TRBJ1-2,-,TGTGCCACCAGTATCAGGGCCAACTATGGCTACACCTTC,CATSIRANYGYTF
TRBD1,TRBV27,16,TRBJ1-6,-,TGTGCCAGCAGCCGTAGCAGGGGACAGGGGAATTCACCCCTCCACTTT,CASSRSRGQGNSPLHF
TRBD1,TRBV7-8,15,TRBJ1-4,-,TGTGCCAGCAGCCCAGGACAGGGCCTAAATGAAAAACTGTTTTTT,CASSPGQGLNEKLFF
-,TRBV12-5,13,TRBJ1-1,once,TGTGCTAGCGCAAGAGCCATGAACACTGAAGCTTTCTTT,CASARAMNTEAFF
-,TRBV29-1,15,TRBJ2-2,-,TGCAGCGTCGTCCTCGCGAGACAGAACACCGGGGAGCTGTTTTTT,CSVVLARQNTGELFF
TRBD1,TRBV3-1/TRBV3-2,13,TRBJ1-1,once,TGTGCCAGCAGCCGAGGGGGCAATACTGAAGCTTTCTTT,CASSRGGNTEAFF
-,TRBV30,12,TRBJ1-1,-,TGTGCCTGGAGTGGACAGAACACTGAAGCTTTCTTT,CAWSGQNTEAFF
TRBD1,TRBV18,12,TRBJ1-2,few,TGTGCCAGCTCAGGGACAGGCGATGGCTACACCTTC,CASSGTGDGYTF
TRBD1,TRBV5-8,16,TRBJ2-2,-,TGTGCCAGCAGGTTGGGGGACAGGGCAAACACCGGGGAGCTGTTTTTT,CASRLGDRANTGELFF
-,TRBV5-4,14,TRBJ1-6,-,TGTGCCAGCAGCTTCGGACAGCCTAATTCACCCCTCCACTTT,CASSFGQPNSPLHF
-,TRBV4-1,15,TRBJ2-1,-,TGCGCCAGCAGTCATATAAGGGGTTCCTACAATGAGCAGTTCTTC,CASSHIRGSYNEQFF
TRBD2,TRBV7-8,13,TRBJ2-7,-,TGTGCCAGCAGCCAGACTAGCGGCTACGAGCAGTACTTC,CASSQTSGYEQYF
-,TRBV19,15,TRBJ1-5,-,TGTGCCAGTACACAGGGCTCCCCAAGCAATCAGCCCCAGCATTTT,CASTQGSPSNQPQHF
TRBD2,TRBV6-5,15,TRBJ2-3,-,TGTGCCAGCAGGGGACTAGCGGGAGCAGCAGATACGCAGTATTTT,CASRGLAGAADTQYF
-,TRBV20-1,10,TRBJ2-1,-,TGCAGTGCTACTGGAGATGAGCAGTTCTTC,CSATGDEQFF
TRBD2,TRBV5-1,15,TRBJ2-5,-,TGCGCCAGCAGCTTGGTTGCGGGAGGAATAGGGACCCAGTACTTC,CASSLVAGGIGTQYF
-,TRBV7-2,15,TRBJ2-1,-,TGTGCCAGCAGCTTATTGATCGGGAGCCCCTCTGAGCAGTTCTTC,CASSLLIGSPSEQFF
TRBD2,TRBV27,16,TRBJ2-5,-,TGTGCCAGCAGTAACAGGGCGGGGGGGGCCCAAGAGACCCAGTACTTC,CASSNRAGGAQETQYF
TRBD1,TRBV2,13,TRBJ2-1,-,TGTGCCAGCAGTTTGGGACAGGTTAATGAGCAGTTCTTC,CASSLGQVNEQFF
TRBD2,TRBV11-2,18,TRBJ2-1,-,TGTGCCAGCAGCTCCCGGACTAGCGGGGGAAGCTCCTACAATGAGCAGTTCTTC,CASSSRTSGGSSYNEQFF
TRBD2,TRBV13,18,TRBJ2-1,-,TGTGCCAGCAGCTTACTCCAGGGACGGACTAGCGTCCACAATGAGCAGTTCTTC,CASSLLQGRTSVHNEQFF
TRBD1,TRBV6-5,12,TRBJ1-2,-,TGTGCCAGCAGCCCGGGACAGGGTGGCTACACCTTC,CASSPGQGGYTF
TRBD1,TRBV7-3,13,TRBJ2-2,-,TGTGCCAGCAGCCGACAGGGCACCGGGGAGCTGTTTTTT,CASSRQGTGELFF
TRBD1,TRBV20-1,12,TRBJ2-1,-,TGCAGTGCTAGTCGACAGGGTAATGAGCAGTTCTTC,CSASRQGNEQFF
-,TRBV18,13,TRBJ1-3,-,TGTGCCAGCTCACCTTCATCCGGAAACACCATATATTTT,CASSPSSGNTIYF
TRBD2,TRBV16,15,TRBJ2-1,-,TGTGCCAGCAGCCAATCGGGACTAGCGGCAAATGAGCAGTTCTTC,CASSQSGLAANEQFF